The sequence of this TCR beta chain was determined in a study of CD8 T cells in ankylosing spondylitis. Concerning this clonotype: Its matching antigen is unknown.

The CDR3 consists of 15 residues. Germline V gene lookup returns CDR1 DFQATT and CDR2 SNEGSKA (reference sequence). Trimming shortened V by 0 bases and J by 6 bases, and 18 bases separated the two germline ends. Study-level findings and limits: Ankylosing spondylitis blood appeared to carry a characteristic TCR beta motif of 7 or 8 highly homologous variants.

TCRdb re-called the 5' RACE reads with MiXCR, one entry per CDR3 protein. This table has about 220,000 distinct CDR3 sequences, around a quarter appearing once. The origin of this receptor is a male donor with ankylosing spondylitis or in good health (not recorded which). The rearrangement links TRBV20-1 to TRBJ2-7; D perhaps matches TRBD2 (5 bases). The specimen sequenced was blood, either unsorted or a sorted T cell fraction (not recorded which). CDR3 loop: CSARDHAGPGIEQYF. The CDR3 DNA follows: TGCAGTGCTAGAGATCACGCGGGCCCGGGGATCGAGCAGTACTTC.